Following are 27 T cell receptor beta chains from one sample sequenced in a study of vaccination and CD4 T cells after COVID-19. Treatment given: roughly 10-day PBMC culture with coronavirus spike peptide pools or control peptides (ViraFEST assay). Gathering of the CD4+ T cells, from the unexposed donor, took place before the COVID-19 pandemic (2011-2018). An Oncomine TCR Beta short-read assay was used to sequence the DNA from cultured CD4+ T cells. TCRdb recomputed calls from the PCR reads with MiXCR, one row per CDR3 protein. The sample consists of around 2,000 distinct CDR3 sequences, 15% of them appearing once. These receptors have no identified antigens. Material for sequencing was CD4+ T cells from blood, cultured in vitro. Receptors originate from a human donor in good health.

As concerns this clonotype: One base away lies a much larger clone, so this may be a sequencing read error. DNA of the CDR3: TGTGCCAGCAGCCGGGGGGCTGCTAACTATGGCTACGCCTTC. Translation: CASSRGAANYGYAF. The chain is built from TRBV5-4 and TRBJ1-2, with TRBD1 as a possible D gene (6 bases). The CDR3 totals 14 residues. Germline V CDR1 and CDR2: SGHNT, YYREEE (reference sequence).

This clonotype is judged medium-sized. The chain joins TRBV5-4 to TRBJ2-3; TRBD1 aligns across 10 bases. Germline V gives CDR1 SGHNT, CDR2 YYREEE (reference sequence). Trimming cost V 4 bases and J 4 bases; bases outside gene matches: 6. This CDR3 spans 15 amino acids. The CDR3 spells CASSPDRGGADTQYF. For the CDR3, the DNA is TGTGCCAGCAGCCCGGACAGGGGGGGAGCAGATACGCAGTATTTT.

This clonotype was seen only a few times. The gene calls are TRBV5-1 and TRBJ1-5; a weak D match, TRBD1 (6 bases). V lost 4 bases to trimming and J lost 3 bases, with 11 bases between them. CDR1 is SGHRS and CDR2 is YFSETQ in the germline V gene. CDR3 size: 14 residues. CDR3 protein: CASSNGQLNQPQHF. CDR3 nucleotide sequence: TGCGCCAGCAGCAATGGACAGCTCAATCAGCCCCAGCATTTT.

This clonotype was counted a single time. This may stem from a read error, because a much larger clone lies one nucleotide away. The rearrangement uses TRBV5-8 and TRBJ1-6; tentatively, D is TRBD1 (6 bases). In germline, CDR1 is SGHTS, CDR2 YDEGEE. The V and J ends lost 1 base and 9 bases respectively, with 17 bases between them. This CDR3 spans 16 amino acids. The CDR3, as DNA: TGTGCCAGCAGCTTGATGGGGGGGCACGCCCCTTCACCCCTCCACTTT. Protein: CASSLMGGHAPSPLHF.

V gene TRBV19 combines with J gene TRBJ2-1; the D gene is possibly TRBD1 (6 bases). Trimming cost V 5 bases and J 9 bases, with 11 bases left between them. The CDR3 is 12 residues long. Germline loops: CDR1 LNHDA, CDR2 SQIVND (reference sequence). CDR3 loop: CASSQRGGEQFF. CDR3 nucleotides: TGTGCCAGTAGTCAGAGAGGGGGTGAGCAGTTCTTC.

Comments on this clonotype: This clone may be a read error of a much larger clone one base away. The rearrangement joins TRBV10-3 to TRBJ2-1, with D perhaps assigned TRBD1 or TRBD2 (5 bases each). The DNA end lines up better with TRBJ2-7; the J call may be wrong. The CDR3 runs 13 residues. Germline lookup yields CDR1 ENHRY and CDR2 SYGVKD. CDR3 sequence: CAISVGDLEEQYF. In DNA form, the CDR3 reads TGTGCCATCAGTGTGGGGGATCTAGAGGAGCAGTACTTC.

This clonotype qualifies as large. The V gene is TRBV7-2, the J gene TRBJ1-2, with D tentatively TRBD1 (6 bases). V gave up 1 base and J gave up 3 bases, with 15 bases separating them. CDR3 length: 16 residues. The germline V gene has CDR1 SGHTA and CDR2 FQGNSA. CDR3 loop: CASSLVWGAGDYGYTF. The DNA of the CDR3 is TGTGCCAGCAGCTTAGTCTGGGGGGCCGGGGACTATGGCTACACCTTC.

This rearrangement joins TRBV9 to TRBJ2-3; TRBD2 matches at 9 bases. The J segment lost 4 bases and the V segment lost 3 bases, leaving 6 bases of the junction unmatched. This CDR3 has 15 residues. Germline CDR1 and CDR2: SGDLS and YYNGEE. In DNA form, the CDR3 reads TGTGCCAGCAGCGCCTTAGCGGGGGTCCCAGATACGCAGTATTTT. Encoded protein: CASSALAGVPDTQYF.

This clonotype was seen a few times. This chain joins TRBV2 and TRBJ2-1; D possibly corresponds to TRBD1 (7 bases). V gave up 2 bases and J gave up 2 bases, with 10 bases separating them. The CDR3 runs 15 residues. The V gene's germline CDR1 is SNHLY and CDR2 FYNNEI. The CDR3 loop reads CASSEQGGTYNEQFF. CDR3 nucleotides: TGTGCCAGCAGTGAACAGGGGGGCACCTACAATGAGCAGTTCTTC.

This clonotype rates as medium-sized. The chain has TRBV6-5 and TRBJ2-7, with D perhaps matching TRBD2 (6 bases). The CDR3 loop spans 12 amino acids. Trimming pared 4 bases from V and 9 bases from J, leaving 13 bases between. Germline-derived CDR1 and CDR2 are MNHEY and SVGAGI. This chain's CDR3 is CASSFRFGGQYF. In DNA form, the CDR3 reads TGTGCCAGCAGTTTCAGATTCGGGGGGCAGTACTTC.

This clonotype showed up just a few times. The chain employs TRBV19 and TRBJ2-7; a weak D match, TRBD1 (7 bases). This CDR3 region has 13 residues. V was trimmed by 5 bases and J by 5 bases, leaving 13 bases between them. Germline V gives CDR1 LNHDA, CDR2 SQIVND (reference sequence). In nucleotides, the CDR3 is TGTGCCAGTAGTGTCGACAGGGAGGACGAGCAGTACTTC. As protein: CASSVDREDEQYF.

By sample share, this clonotype is medium-sized. The chain links TRBV20-1 to TRBJ2-1, with TRBD2 matching over 8 bases. Germline trimming cut 6 bases from V and 0 bases from J; bases unmatched to any gene: 7. This CDR3 comprises 15 residues. CDR1 DFQATT and CDR2 SNEGSKA come from the germline V gene (reference sequence). The DNA for the CDR3 is TGCAGTGCGGCGAGAGCGGGGGTCTCCTACAATGAGCAGTTCTTC. Translating it yields CSAARAGVSYNEQFF.

The chain's CDR3 is CASSWQFSSYEQYF. Here the CDR3 DNA reads TGTGCCAGCAGTTGGCAGTTCAGCTCCTACGAGCAGTACTTC. J is TRBJ2-7 and V is TRBV28; D unclear. This CDR3 contains 14 residues. Germline lookup yields CDR1 MDHEN and CDR2 SYDVKM. V lost 4 bases and J 0 bases, leaving 10 bases between the germline ends.

This clonotype was detected a few times. The V call is TRBV29-1, the J call TRBJ2-5; the D gene could be TRBD1 or TRBD2 (5 bases each). Trimming removed 8 bases at V and 6 bases at J, with 13 bases between. Germline V lookup: CDR1 SQVTM, CDR2 ANQGSEA. The CDR3 has 11 residues. The CDR3 nucleotides are TGCAGCTCGGGACGGCGGCAGACCCAGTACTTC. Protein sequence: CSSGRRQTQYF.

This clonotype was observed a few times. The rearrangement joins TRBV20-1 to TRBJ2-4; perhaps TRBD2 as D (5 bases). Trimming took 7 bases from V and 0 from J, leaving 10 bases between them. The CDR3 runs 13 residues. Per the germline V gene, CDR1 is DFQATT and CDR2 is SNEGSKA (reference sequence). Here the CDR3 DNA reads TGCAGTGAGTGGACTTTAGCCAAAAACATTCAGTACTTC. Translating it yields CSEWTLAKNIQYF.

This clonotype was recorded a few times. The chain joins TRBV5-6 to TRBJ2-3, with 10 nucleotides matching TRBD2. Germline CDR1 SGHDT, CDR2 YYEEEE. This CDR3 spans 17 amino acids. V shed 0 bases and J 1 base; nucleotides not matched to a gene: 5. CDR3 nucleotide sequence: TGTGCCAGCAGCTTGGTGGTAGCGGGGGGCCGCACAGATACGCAGTATTTT. Residues: CASSLVVAGGRTDTQYF.

The chain uses TRBV5-4 and TRBJ2-7, with D unclear. Germline V lookup: CDR1 SGHNT, CDR2 YYREEE (reference sequence). V was shortened by 0 bases and J by 0 bases, with 10 bases between the two germline ends. The CDR3 length is 15 residues. The CDR3 DNA is TGTGCCAGCAGCTTGGACTTCCAGGCCTCCTACGAGCAGTACTTC. This translates into CASSLDFQASYEQYF.

Within the sample, this clonotype is medium-sized. This chain connects TRBV2 to TRBJ1-6; a weak D match, TRBD1 (6 bases). Germline loops: CDR1 SNHLY, CDR2 FYNNEI. V gave up 3 bases and J gave up 8 bases, with 14 bases separating them. The CDR3 totals 15 residues. CDR3 in DNA: TGTGCCAGCAGTGACCCCAGGGGCCGAGATTCACCCCTCCACTTT. Translating gives CASSDPRGRDSPLHF.

This clonotype came up a few times. V and J are TRBV18 and TRBJ1-1, with no clear D. V gave up 3 bases and J gave up 5 bases, with 13 bases separating them. This CDR3 spans 14 amino acids. Germline CDR1 reads KGHSH; CDR2 reads LQKENI. CDR3 sequence: CASSPETTGTEAFF. The CDR3 bases are TGTGCCAGCTCACCGGAAACCACGGGGACTGAAGCTTTCTTT.

By proportion, this clonotype is medium-sized. The chain links TRBV7-3 to TRBJ2-2; 9 bases are shared with TRBD1. Trimming removed 4 bases from V and 5 bases from J; junction bases left unmatched: 8. The CDR3 is made up of 16 amino acids. The germline V gene has CDR1 SGHTA and CDR2 FQGTGA. CDR3 region: CASSSRTGARTGELFF. The CDR3 DNA reads TGTGCCAGCAGCTCCAGGACAGGGGCGCGGACCGGGGAGCTGTTTTTT.

This clonotype is medium-sized in the sample. This sequence joins TRBV28 and TRBJ1-1; 8 nucleotides agree with TRBD1. Germline CDR1 reads MDHEN; CDR2 reads SYDVKM. The CDR3 length is 14 residues. The V and J ends lost 5 bases and 3 bases, in that order; junction bases with no gene match: 5. Here the CDR3 DNA reads TGTGCCAGCAGTACTGGACAGGGCTACACTGAAGCTTTCTTT. It translates to CASSTGQGYTEAFF. Together with reference TRBV28 and TRBJ1-1, the CDR3 gives the full variable domain: DVKVTQSSRYLVKRTGEKVFLECVQDMDHENMFWYRQDPGLGLRLIYFSYDVKMKEKGDIPEGYSVSREKKERFSLILESASTNQTSMYLCASSTGQGYTEAFFGQGTRLTVV.

Judged by abundance, this clonotype is medium-sized. This chain uses TRBV20-1 with TRBJ2-7, with TRBD1 as a possible D gene (6 bases). Germline CDR1 DFQATT, CDR2 SNEGSKA (reference sequence). The CDR3 is made up of 11 amino acids. V was cut by 6 bases and J by 5 bases, with 11 bases left in between. CDR3 region: CSAPGQNEQYF. The CDR3 DNA reads TGCAGTGCCCCCGGACAGAACGAGCAGTACTTC.

The chain links TRBV5-4 to TRBJ2-3, with 7 positions matching TRBD2. Germline V gene lookup returns CDR1 SGHNT and CDR2 YYREEE (reference sequence). The CDR3 loop spans 17 amino acids. Losses at the gene ends were 0 bases for V and 0 bases for J; bases not matched to a gene: 7. The CDR3 reads CASSLGKAGRSTDTQYF. The CDR3 DNA is TGTGCCAGCAGCTTGGGGAAAGCGGGGCGTAGCACAGATACGCAGTATTTT.

This sequence joins TRBV2 and TRBJ2-3; 10 bases are a match to TRBD1. CDR1 is SNHLY, CDR2 FYNNEI, per germline. The CDR3 has 14 residues. V lost 10 bases and J lost 2; bases outside the gene matches: 6. CDR3 sequence reads: CATAGQGTTDTQYF. The CDR3 DNA is TGTGCCACTGCGGGACAGGGGACCACAGATACGCAGTATTTT.

This clonotype is classed as medium-sized. The chain couples TRBV27 to TRBJ2-7; no clear D gene. V lost 6 bases and J lost 3, with 12 bases in between. CDR1 and CDR2 (germline): MNHEY, SMNVEV (reference sequence). This CDR3 has 13 amino acids. CDR3 sequence: CASSMGISYEQYF. For the CDR3, the DNA is TGTGCCAGCAGCATGGGGATAAGCTACGAGCAGTACTTC.

This clonotype is large (0.1 to 1%) within its sample. The rearrangement joins TRBV20-1 to TRBJ1-6; D is perhaps TRBD1 (6 bases). CDR1 is DFQATT, CDR2 SNEGSKA, per germline (reference sequence). The V end lost 0 bases, the J end lost 7 bases, and 16 bases lay between the germline ends. The CDR3 has 16 amino acids. The CDR3 is CSARDPVQGGNSPLHF. The CDR3 coding sequence is TGCAGTGCTAGAGATCCCGTACAGGGCGGAAATTCACCCCTCCACTTT.

This chain links TRBV11-2 with TRBJ1-2, with a weak D call TRBD1 (5 bases). The CDR3 spans 13 residues. Per the germline V gene, CDR1 is SGHAT and CDR2 is FQNNGV. Trimming stripped 4 bases from V and 1 base from J, with 7 bases between. CDR3 protein: CASSSTVNYGYTF. CDR3 DNA sequence: TGTGCCAGCAGCTCGACAGTTAACTATGGCTACACCTTC.